This T cell receptor (beta chain) was observed in a study of blood T cell repertoires in COVID-19. Germline V gives CDR1 SGHVS, CDR2 FQNEAQ. Deletions cut 5 bases from V and 2 bases from J, with 7 bases between. CDR3 size: 12 residues. In the authors' methods: Reference gene primer amplification yielded estimated nucleated cell counts. The data were produced by immunoSEQ multiplex PCR, yet TCRdb's version contains in-frame clones alone and is incomplete. That table furnishes V, J and clone size, whereas the DNA furnished D and trimming. The table includes a few hundred thousand clones, about four fifths detected once. This clone was counted a few times.

The sequence derives from a person aged 65 to 85 with COVID-19, enrolled during active disease. Sequencing was carried out using peripheral blood. This chain joins TRBV7-8 and TRBJ2-7; D gene ambiguous. The CDR3 region is CASSPDTYEQYF. CDR3 nucleotide sequence: TGTGCCAGCAGCCCCGACACCTACGAGCAGTACTTC.